This record looks at one T cell receptor (beta chain) sequence and its context. This sample was taken from a study of T cell responses to AZD1222 COVID-19 vaccine. The data were produced by immunoSEQ multiplex PCR, yet TCRdb's version contains in-frame clones alone and is incomplete. The sample contains 120,000 to 150,000 clones, roughly nine tenths of which appear only once. The CDR3 extends over 14 amino acids. Germline-derived CDR1 and CDR2 are MDHEN and SYDVKM. V was pared by 1 base and J by 6 bases, with 13 bases between. Material: peripheral blood, obtained on day 0 of AZD1222 vaccination. The source is an adult in good health. The chain uses TRBV28 and TRBJ2-7; no firm D call. CDR3 sequence (DNA): TGTGCCAGCAGTTTATTTTCCAGTTCGAGCGAGCAGTACTTC. It is translated as CASSLFSSSSEQYF.